Below are 8 T cell receptor beta chains sequenced from a single sample in a study of blood T cells in healthy people across ages. A second PCR of 7 to 11 cycles used a sample-barcoded 5' primer and a J-beta primer mix. Via MiXCR, TCRdb re-called the 5' RACE reads, giving one row per CDR3 protein. The sample lists 1.5 million to 2 million distinct CDR3 sequences, roughly 50% occurring once. Sequencing input: blood. These receptors were taken from a woman between 40 and 50 years old in good health.

The genes are TRBV20-1 and TRBJ2-7; tentatively, D is TRBD1 or TRBD2 (7 bases each). The DNA matches TRBJ2-5 better at its end, which makes the J call doubtful. The CDR3 length is 13 residues. Germline CDR1 DFQATT, CDR2 SNEGSKA (reference sequence). CDR3: CSPRGGLGQTQYF. The CDR3 DNA is TGCAGTCCCAGGGGGGGGCTCGGGCAGACCCAGTACTTC.

V usage is TRBV20-1 and J usage is TRBJ1-5; 9 bases fit TRBD1. The CDR3 has 13 amino acids. V shed 5 bases, J shed 6 bases, and the junction held 5 bases outside the gene matches. Germline assignment: CDR1 DFQATT and CDR2 SNEGSKA (reference sequence). The CDR3 loop is CSAGGQGPQPQHF. CDR3 sequence (DNA): TGCAGTGCTGGGGGACAGGGTCCTCAGCCCCAGCATTTT.

This clonotype was seen only a few times. The chain has TRBV6-1 and TRBJ2-1; D is undetermined. This CDR3 has 12 amino acids. V was shortened by 4 bases and J by 6 bases, with 7 bases between the two germline ends. CDR1 and CDR2 from the germline V gene are MNHNS and SASEGT. CDR3 residues: CASSVRPNEQFF. Here the CDR3 DNA reads TGTGCCAGCAGTGTTCGTCCCAATGAGCAGTTCTTC.

Concerning this clonotype itself: This could be a read error, since a much larger clone is one nucleotide away. V is TRBV7-2 and J is TRBJ2-7; no reliable D call. The end of the DNA aligns better with TRBJ2-5, so the J call may be wrong. The CDR3 consists of 14 residues. CDR1 is SGHTA and CDR2 is FQGNSA in the germline V gene. CDR3: CASNSGGYWETQYF. The DNA for the CDR3 is TGTGCCAGCAACTCCGGTGGATATTGGGAGACCCAGTACTTC.

The V call is TRBV7-8, the J call TRBJ2-1; TRBD1 matches 7 bases. The CDR3 length is 14 residues. V shed 5 bases and J 8 bases; nucleotides not matched to a gene: 9. Looked up from germline, CDR1 is SGHVS and CDR2 is FQNEAQ. CDR3 nucleotides: TGTGCCAGCAGCCGACAGGGCGTTGTCTATGAGCAGTTCTTC. Residues: CASSRQGVVYEQFF.

Concerning this clonotype: At one end the junction does not follow the germline gene, possibly because of a read error. This chain links TRBV28 with TRBJ1-5; possible D gene TRBD1, 6 bases. The V gene's germline CDR1 is MDHEN and CDR2 SYDVKM. The CDR3 covers 18 residues. The CDR3 DNA sequence: TGTGCCGGCAGTTTAAGGGGGGGAGTCGGCTATAGCAATCAGCCCCAGCATTTT. It codes for CAGSLRGGVGYSNQPQHF.

This clonotype was detected only once. The chain uses TRBV6-1 and TRBJ2-3, with TRBD2 as a possible D gene (7 bases). The CDR3 contains 13 residues. Germline lookup yields CDR1 MNHNS and CDR2 SASEGT. Trimming pared 10 bases from V and 4 bases from J, leaving 15 bases between. In nucleotides, the CDR3 is TGTGCCACCAGAGGGGGGGACTCAGATACGCAGTATTTT. This sequence encodes CATRGGDSDTQYF.

V gene TRBV27 combines with J gene TRBJ1-4; D may be TRBD1 (6 bases). V shed 6 bases and J shed 6 bases, with 14 bases lying between them. CDR1 is MNHEY, CDR2 SMNVEV, per germline (reference sequence). The CDR3 sequence is 14 residues long. The CDR3 here is CASSTLWTDEKLFF. CDR3 in DNA: TGTGCCAGCAGCACCCTCTGGACAGATGAAAAACTGTTTTTT.